These 17 T cell receptor beta chains were sequenced from one sample in a study of cytomegalovirus exposure and HLA in healthy donors. PCR amplification relied on 60 Vbeta primers (plus 13 Jbeta primers). Assay: immunoSEQ multiplex PCR; the TCRdb copy retains only in-frame clones and omits some. The data hold around 140,000 clones, with less than 85% observed a single time. The material sequenced was PBMCs. The receptors originated from a middle-aged man in good health and CMV-seronegative.

CDR3 region: CASRSGETQYF. Written as DNA, the CDR3 is TGCGCCAGCAGGTCAGGGGAGACCCAGTACTTC. The chain uses TRBV5-1 and TRBJ2-5, with TRBD1 as a possible D gene (5 bases). The CDR3 runs to 11 residues. The germline V gene has CDR1 SGHRS and CDR2 YFSETQ. V lost 5 bases, J lost 5 bases, and 7 bases lay in between.

This clone was recorded only once. The chain carries TRBV6-4 and TRBJ2-5; TRBD2 aligns across 8 bases. The J call is in doubt because the DNA end fits TRBJ2-7 better. Germline values: CDR1 MRHNA, CDR2 SNTAGT. This CDR3 contains 15 residues. The CDR3 DNA follows: TGTGCCAGCAGTGATTCGCTAGCGGGTGGGTACGAGCAGTACTTC. Residues: CASSDSLAGGYEQYF.

The chain links TRBV2 to TRBJ2-3; 8 nucleotides match TRBD1. In germline, CDR1 is SNHLY, CDR2 FYNNEI. V trimming: 6 bases; J trimming: 5 bases; junction bases outside the gene matches: 1. The CDR3 is made up of 12 amino acids. The CDR3 coding sequence is TGTGCCAGCAGACAGGGGGAAGATACGCAGTATTTT. It codes for CASRQGEDTQYF.

V usage is TRBV19 and J usage is TRBJ2-1, with TRBD2 matching over 14 bases. The CDR3 runs 18 residues. CDR1 and CDR2 (germline): LNHDA, SQIVND (reference sequence). V shed 5 bases and J 9 bases; nucleotides not matched to a gene: 15. In DNA form, the CDR3 reads TGTGCCAGTAGTCCACTATTAAGACTAGCGGGGGGGCCGGGTGAGCAGTTCTTC. Its protein is CASSPLLRLAGGPGEQFF.

The chain recombines TRBV9 with TRBJ2-5; 8 bases fit TRBD2. The length of the CDR3 is 16 residues. Germline trimming cut 3 bases from V and 5 bases from J; bases unmatched to any gene: 12. Germline V gives CDR1 SGDLS, CDR2 YYNGEE. The CDR3 region is CASSDIGGAVMETQYF. The CDR3 region has the DNA TGTGCCAGCAGCGACATCGGGGGGGCGGTAATGGAGACCCAGTACTTC.

The V gene is TRBV10-1, the J gene TRBJ2-7, with TRBD1 matching 9 bases. This CDR3 spans 14 amino acids. The V and J ends lost 11 bases and 2 bases, in that order; junction bases with no gene match: 10. The V gene's germline CDR1 is WNHNN and CDR2 SYGVQD (reference sequence). The CDR3 loop reads CAGKGQGTTYEQYF. CDR3 bases: TGCGCCGGTAAAGGACAGGGGACTACCTACGAGCAGTACTTC.

This clone was observed a handful of times. CDR3 in DNA: TGTGCCAGCAGGGTCCCTCTATGGGAGGTCGAAGCTTTCTTT. Translating it yields CASRVPLWEVEAFF. V and J are TRBV2 and TRBJ1-1; no clear D gene. Germline CDR1 and CDR2: SNHLY and FYNNEI. Trimming removed 6 bases at V and 8 bases at J, with 19 bases between. This CDR3 contains 14 residues.

The chain has TRBV7-9 and TRBJ2-3, with TRBD2 matching over 10 bases. This CDR3 spans 17 amino acids. The trim removed 5 bases at V and 1 base at J, leaving 9 bases unmatched. CDR1 is SEHNR and CDR2 is FQNEAQ in the germline V gene (reference sequence). DNA for the CDR3: TGTGCCAGCAGCGCTTCTCTAGCGGGAGTGCGCACAGATACGCAGTATTTT. Its protein product is CASSASLAGVRTDTQYF.

This clone was found once. The chain is built from TRBV7-2 and TRBJ2-1; 10 bases match TRBD2. Germline CDR1 reads SGHTA; CDR2 reads FQGNSA. V dropped 3 bases and J dropped 6; count of bases not matched to a gene: 5. The CDR3 runs to 15 residues. CDR3 sequence (DNA): TGTGCCAGCAGCTTCAAGCGGGAGGGAAGCAATGAGCAGTTCTTC. Protein: CASSFKREGSNEQFF. The full variable domain, in which reference TRBV7-2 and TRBJ2-1 provide the parts outside the CDR3, is GAGVSQSPSNKVTEKGKDVELRCDPISGHTALYWYRQSLGQGLEFLIYFQGNSAPDKSGLPSDRFSAERTGGSVSTLTIQRTQQEDSAVYLCASSFKREGSNEQFFGPGTRLTVL.

The chain carries TRBV4-1 and TRBJ2-7; TRBD2 is a possible D gene (6 bases). Germline-derived CDR1 and CDR2 are MGHRA and YSYEKL. The CDR3 sequence is 15 residues long. Deletions cut 1 base from V and 0 bases from J, with 10 bases between. The CDR3: CASSQGGGISYEQYF. The CDR3 coding sequence is TGCGCCAGCAGCCAAGGTGGAGGGATCTCCTACGAGCAGTACTTC.

The CDR3 nucleotides read TGCGCCAGCAGGATCCCGGGACAGGGGGCTGGGGAGCAGTACTTC. It codes for CASRIPGQGAGEQYF. The chain couples TRBV5-1 to TRBJ2-7, with 12 positions matching TRBD1. J lost 7 bases, V lost 5 bases, and 10 bases had no gene match. Germline-derived CDR1 and CDR2 are SGHRS and YFSETQ. The CDR3 is 15 residues long.

This chain links TRBV29-1 with TRBJ2-2; 10 nucleotides match TRBD1. Looked up from germline, CDR1 is SQVTM and CDR2 is ANQGSEA. V was clipped by 6 bases and J by 6 bases; unmatched bases: 10. The CDR3 consists of 15 residues. The CDR3 DNA reads as TGCAGCGTCGACGGAGACAGGGGGCAGGCCGGGGAGCTGTTTTTT. Translating gives CSVDGDRGQAGELFF.

The V call is TRBV5-6, the J call TRBJ2-7; no reliable D call. V lost 5 bases to trimming and J lost 1 base, with 7 bases between them. The CDR3 loop spans 12 amino acids. Germline V CDR1 and CDR2: SGHDT, YYEEEE. The CDR3 here is CASRAGSYEQYF. The CDR3 coding sequence is TGTGCCAGCAGGGCAGGTTCCTACGAGCAGTACTTC.

A few counts support this clone. This chain connects TRBV5-6 to TRBJ1-4; 8 positions match TRBD1. The CDR3 has 16 residues. Trimming took 0 bases from V and 5 from J; bases not matched to a gene: 6. The germline V gene has CDR1 SGHDT and CDR2 YYEEEE. CDR3 coding DNA: TGTGCCAGCAGCTTGGTGCCAGGGGGCGGGAATGAAAAACTGTTTTTT. Translated, it gives CASSLVPGGGNEKLFF.

The chain is built from TRBV19 and TRBJ1-2; D might be TRBD1 (6 bases). The CDR3 has 13 residues. Trimming removed 5 bases from V and 8 bases from J, with 15 bases in between. CDR1 LNHDA and CDR2 SQIVND come from the germline V gene (reference sequence). CDR3 protein: CASSVIQGNGYTF. The CDR3 DNA reads as TGTGCCAGTAGTGTGATACAGGGAAACGGCTACACCTTC.

The chain employs TRBV11-2 and TRBJ2-5, with unresolved D. CDR1 and CDR2 (germline): SGHAT, FQNNGV. The germline V and J ends were trimmed by 0 bases and 5 bases, with 10 bases remaining between them. The CDR3 covers 14 residues. The CDR3 reads CASSLDRVKETQYF. The CDR3, as DNA: TGTGCCAGCAGCTTAGATCGGGTGAAGGAGACCCAGTACTTC. Full variable domain (remainder filled in from reference TRBV11-2 and TRBJ2-5): EAGVAQSPRYKIIEKRQSVAFWCNPISGHATLYWYQQILGQGPKLLIQFQNNGVVDDSQLPKDRFSAERLKGVDSTLKIQPAKLEDSAVYLCASSLDRVKETQYFGPGTRLLVL.

This clone showed up just once. This rearrangement joins TRBV27 to TRBJ1-6; 8 bases fit TRBD1. The CDR3 is 17 residues long. In germline, CDR1 is MNHEY, CDR2 SMNVEV (reference sequence). V shed 6 bases and J 10 bases; nucleotides not matched to a gene: 17. CDR3 in DNA: TGTGCCAGCAGGACACAGGGGGGGGTGGGTGGGGGCTCACCCCTCCACTTT. This codes for CASRTQGGVGGGSPLHF.